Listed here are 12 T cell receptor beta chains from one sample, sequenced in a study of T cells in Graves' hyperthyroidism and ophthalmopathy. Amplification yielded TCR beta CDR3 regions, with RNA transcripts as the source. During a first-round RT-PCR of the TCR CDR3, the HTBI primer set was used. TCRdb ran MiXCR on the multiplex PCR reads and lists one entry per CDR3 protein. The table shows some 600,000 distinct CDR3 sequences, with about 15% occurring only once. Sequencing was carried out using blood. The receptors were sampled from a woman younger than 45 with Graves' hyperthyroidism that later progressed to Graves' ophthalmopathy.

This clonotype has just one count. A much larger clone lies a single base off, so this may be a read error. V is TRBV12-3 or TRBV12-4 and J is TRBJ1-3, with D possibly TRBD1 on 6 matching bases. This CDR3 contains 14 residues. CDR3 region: CASGFSSQGNTIYF. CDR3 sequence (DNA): TGTGCCAGCGGTTTTAGCTCCCAGGGGAACACCATATATTTT.

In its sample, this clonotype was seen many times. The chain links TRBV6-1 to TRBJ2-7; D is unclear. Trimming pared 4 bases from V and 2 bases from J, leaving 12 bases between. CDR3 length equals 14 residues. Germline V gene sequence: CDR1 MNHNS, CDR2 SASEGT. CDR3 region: CASSAGDPPYEQYF. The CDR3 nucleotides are TGTGCCAGCAGTGCAGGAGACCCCCCCTACGAGCAGTACTTC.

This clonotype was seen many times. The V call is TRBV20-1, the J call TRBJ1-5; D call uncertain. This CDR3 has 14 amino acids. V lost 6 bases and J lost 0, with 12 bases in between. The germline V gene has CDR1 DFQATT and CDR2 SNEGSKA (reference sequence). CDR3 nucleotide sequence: TGCAGTGCCTCCTTTGGCGGTAGCAATCAGCCCCAGCATTTT. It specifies CSASFGGSNQPQHF.

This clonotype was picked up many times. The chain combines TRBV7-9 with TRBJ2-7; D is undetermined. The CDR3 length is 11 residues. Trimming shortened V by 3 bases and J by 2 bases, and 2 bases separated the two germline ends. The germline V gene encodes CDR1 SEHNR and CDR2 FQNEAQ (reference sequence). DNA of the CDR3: TGTGCCAGCAGCTTCGCCTACGAGCAGTACTTC. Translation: CASSFAYEQYF. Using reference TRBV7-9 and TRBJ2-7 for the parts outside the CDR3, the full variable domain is DTGVSQNPRHKITKRGQNVTFRCDPISEHNRLYWYRQTLGQGPEFLTYFQNEAQLEKSRLLSDRFSAERPKGSFSTLEIQRTEQGDSAMYLCASSFAYEQYFGPGTRLTVT.

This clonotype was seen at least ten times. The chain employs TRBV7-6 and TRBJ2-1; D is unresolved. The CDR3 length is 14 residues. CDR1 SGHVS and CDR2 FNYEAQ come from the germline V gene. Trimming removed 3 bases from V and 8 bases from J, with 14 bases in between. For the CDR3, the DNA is TGTGCCAGCAGCTTGACCGTTCACGGCGATGAGCAGTTCTTC. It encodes CASSLTVHGDEQFF. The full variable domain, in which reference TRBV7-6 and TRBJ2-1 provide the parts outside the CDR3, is GAGVSQSPRYKVTKRGQDVALRCDPISGHVSLYWYRQALGQGPEFLTYFNYEAQQDKSGLPNDRFSAERPEGSISTLTIQRTEQRDSAMYRCASSLTVHGDEQFFGPGTRLTVL.

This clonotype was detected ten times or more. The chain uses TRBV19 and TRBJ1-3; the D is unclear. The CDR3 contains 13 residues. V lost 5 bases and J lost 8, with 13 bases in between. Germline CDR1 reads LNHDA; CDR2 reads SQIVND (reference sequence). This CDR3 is CASSSRYGDTIYF. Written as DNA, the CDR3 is TGTGCCAGTAGTTCCCGTTATGGGGACACCATATATTTT.

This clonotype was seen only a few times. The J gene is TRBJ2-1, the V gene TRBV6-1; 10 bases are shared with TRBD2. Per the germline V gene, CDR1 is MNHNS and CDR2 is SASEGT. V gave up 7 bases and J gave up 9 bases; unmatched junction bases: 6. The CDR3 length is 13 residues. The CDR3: CASMASGGTEQFF. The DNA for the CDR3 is TGTGCCAGCATGGCTAGCGGGGGCACTGAGCAGTTCTTC.

The CDR3 coding sequence is TGTGCCAGCAGTCTCGGACTAGCGGAGGGCACAGATACGCAGTATTTT. Its protein product is CASSLGLAEGTDTQYF. The chain has TRBV9 and TRBJ2-3, with 10 bases fitting TRBD2. Trimming removed 5 bases from V and 1 base from J; junction bases left unmatched: 7. The CDR3 runs to 16 residues. Germline V lookup: CDR1 SGDLS, CDR2 YYNGEE.

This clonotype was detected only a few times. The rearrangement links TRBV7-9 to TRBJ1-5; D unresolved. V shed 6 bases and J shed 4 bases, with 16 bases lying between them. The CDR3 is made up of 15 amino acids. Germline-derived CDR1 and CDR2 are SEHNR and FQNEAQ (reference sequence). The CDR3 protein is CASSLDRNPNQPQHF. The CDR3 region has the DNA TGTGCCAGCAGTCTCGACCGGAACCCAAATCAGCCCCAGCATTTT.

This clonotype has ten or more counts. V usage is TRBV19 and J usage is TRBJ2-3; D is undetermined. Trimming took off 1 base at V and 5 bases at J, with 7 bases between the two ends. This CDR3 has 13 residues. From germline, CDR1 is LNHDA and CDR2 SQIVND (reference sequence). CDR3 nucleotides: TGTGCCAGTAGTATAGGCCAGGTAGATACGCAGTATTTT. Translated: CASSIGQVDTQYF.

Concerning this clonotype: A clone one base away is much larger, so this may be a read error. As DNA, the CDR3 is TGTGTCAGCACCCTAAGGGGCGGGAGCCCCTACAATGAGCAGTTCTTC. Translation: CVSTLRGGSPYNEQFF. The chain is built from TRBV6-1 and TRBJ2-1; 7 bases map to TRBD2. Germline values: CDR1 MNHNS, CDR2 SASEGT. The CDR3 runs 16 residues.

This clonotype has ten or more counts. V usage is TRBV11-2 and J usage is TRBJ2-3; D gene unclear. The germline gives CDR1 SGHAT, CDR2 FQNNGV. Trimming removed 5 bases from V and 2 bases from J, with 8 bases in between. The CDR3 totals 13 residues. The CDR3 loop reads CASSPPLTDTQYF. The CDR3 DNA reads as TGTGCCAGCAGCCCCCCACTCACAGATACGCAGTATTTT.